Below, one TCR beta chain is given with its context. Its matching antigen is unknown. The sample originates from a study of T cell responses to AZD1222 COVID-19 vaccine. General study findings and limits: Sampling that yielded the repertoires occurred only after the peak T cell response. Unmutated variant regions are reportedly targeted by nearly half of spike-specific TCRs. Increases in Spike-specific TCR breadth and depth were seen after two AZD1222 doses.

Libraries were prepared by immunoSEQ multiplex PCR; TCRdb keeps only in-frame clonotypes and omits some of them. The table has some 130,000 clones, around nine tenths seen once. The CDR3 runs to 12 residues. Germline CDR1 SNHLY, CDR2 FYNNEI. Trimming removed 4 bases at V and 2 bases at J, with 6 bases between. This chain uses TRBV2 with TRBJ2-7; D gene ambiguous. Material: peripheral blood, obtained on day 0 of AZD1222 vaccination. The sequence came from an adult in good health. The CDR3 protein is CASSVGAYEQYF. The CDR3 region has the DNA TGTGCCAGCAGTGTTGGCGCCTACGAGCAGTACTTC.